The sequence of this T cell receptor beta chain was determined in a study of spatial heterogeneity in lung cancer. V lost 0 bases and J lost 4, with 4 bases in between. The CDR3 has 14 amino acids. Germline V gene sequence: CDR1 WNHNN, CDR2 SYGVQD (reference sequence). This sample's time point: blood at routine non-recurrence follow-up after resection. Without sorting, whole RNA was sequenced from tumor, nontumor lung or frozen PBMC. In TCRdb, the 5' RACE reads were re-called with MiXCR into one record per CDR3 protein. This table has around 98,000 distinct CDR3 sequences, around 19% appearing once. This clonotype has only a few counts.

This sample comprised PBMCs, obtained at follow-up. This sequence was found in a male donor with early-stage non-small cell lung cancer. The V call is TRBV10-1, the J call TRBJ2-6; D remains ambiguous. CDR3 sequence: CASSESAGANVLTF. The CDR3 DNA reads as TGCGCCAGCAGTGAGTCAGCCGGGGCCAACGTCCTGACTTTC.